Below, 15 T cell receptor beta chains from the same sample are listed, as sequenced in a study of CD8+ T cells in alopecia areata. As to treatment: oral pan-JAK inhibitor, 5-10 mg twice daily. Sequencing used cDNA as its template, made by extracting RNA and reverse transcribing it. TCRdb's table, derived via immunoSEQ multiplex PCR, lists solely in-frame clones and lacks some. The top ten hold just over 1% of the sample, which has about 200,000 clones, 60% seen once. Here the sequenced sample was CD4+ T cells sorted from blood, taken at week 24, from a patient treated with tofacitinib. Receptors were obtained from a human donor with alopecia areata.

The gene calls are TRBV5-1 and TRBJ2-5; 9 nucleotides match TRBD1. Trimming cost V 4 bases and J 2 bases; bases outside gene matches: 3. CDR3 size: 14 residues. Germline values: CDR1 SGHRS, CDR2 YFSETQ. CDR3 DNA: TGCGCCAGCAGCCAGGGGACAGGGCAAGAGACCCAGTACTTC. Its protein product is CASSQGTGQETQYF.

The chain uses TRBV5-1 and TRBJ1-1, with 10 bases that match TRBD1. V lost 5 bases and J lost 4; bases outside the gene matches: 5. The CDR3 contains 14 residues. The germline gives CDR1 SGHRS, CDR2 YFSETQ. The CDR3 region has the DNA TGCGCCAGCAGTAAGGACAGGGGGAGCACTGAAGCTTTCTTT. Translation gives CASSKDRGSTEAFF. Full variable domain (remainder filled in from reference TRBV5-1 and TRBJ1-1): KAGVTQTPRYLIKTRGQQVTLSCSPISGHRSVSWYQQTPGQGLQFLFEYFSETQRNKGNFPGRFSGRQFSNSRSEMNVSTLELGDSALYLCASSKDRGSTEAFFGQGTRLTVV.

A few counts support this clone. This rearrangement joins TRBV11-1 to TRBJ2-1; 7 nucleotides align to TRBD1. This CDR3 is built from 14 residues. Trimming removed 4 bases from V and 3 bases from J; junction bases left unmatched: 3. Germline V gives CDR1 SGHAT, CDR2 FQDESV (reference sequence). The CDR3, as DNA: TGTGCCAGCAGCTCCAGGGACAGCTACAATGAGCAGTTCTTC. Translating it yields CASSSRDSYNEQFF.

The chain employs TRBV2 and TRBJ2-1; the match to TRBD2 covers 9 bases. After removal of 7 bases from V and 8 bases from J, the junction contained 9 bases not matched to a gene. Germline values: CDR1 SNHLY, CDR2 FYNNEI. CDR3 length: 14 residues. The CDR3: CASTLAGVGDEQFF. CDR3 nucleotides: TGTGCCAGCACCTTAGCGGGGGTAGGGGATGAGCAGTTCTTC.

The V gene is TRBV14, the J gene TRBJ2-4; D is uncertain. Trimming removed 6 bases from V and 5 bases from J, with 14 bases in between. CDR1 is SGHDN and CDR2 is FVKESK in the germline V gene. The CDR3 extends over 14 amino acids. The CDR3 DNA sequence: TGTGCCAGCAGACAGACCGGGCTCCAAAACATTCAGTACTTC. Its translation is CASRQTGLQNIQYF. Using reference TRBV14 and TRBJ2-4 for the parts outside the CDR3, the full variable domain is EAGVTQFPSHSVIEKGQTVTLRCDPISGHDNLYWYRRVMGKEIKFLLHFVKESKQDESGMPNNRFLAERTGGTYSTLKVQPAELEDSGVYFCASRQTGLQNIQYFGAGTRLSVL.

The chain recombines TRBV5-1 with TRBJ2-3; D is perhaps TRBD2 (8 bases). The CDR3 is 18 residues long. The germline V and J ends were trimmed by 4 bases and 4 bases, with 25 bases remaining between them. The germline V gene encodes CDR1 SGHRS and CDR2 YFSETQ. Here the CDR3 DNA reads TGCGCCAGCAGCATTCGCCCCCCGGGACTAGGGGGCTCAGATACGCAGTATTTT. Translating gives CASSIRPPGLGGSDTQYF.

The table lists this clone with a few counts. The CDR3 loop reads CASSFQGAEKLFF. The DNA for the CDR3 is TGTGCCAGCAGCTTTCAAGGAGCTGAAAAACTGTTTTTT. The chain is built from TRBV5-4 and TRBJ1-4; D is unclear. CDR3 size: 13 residues. Germline values: CDR1 SGHNT, CDR2 YYREEE (reference sequence). Trimming left V 2 bases short and J 7 bases short, with 9 bases between.

This clone has more than one count but fewer than ten. This chain uses TRBV7-2 with TRBJ1-1, with unresolved D. Germline assignment: CDR1 SGHTA and CDR2 FQGNSA. The CDR3 contains 11 residues. Trimming took off 5 bases at V and 6 bases at J, with 7 bases between the two ends. The DNA of the CDR3 is TGTGCCAGCAGCCCGCAGTCTGAAGCTTTCTTT. Amino acids: CASSPQSEAFF.

The rearrangement joins TRBV29-1 to TRBJ1-4, with no clear D. Germline V gives CDR1 SQVTM, CDR2 ANQGSEA. V was clipped by 6 bases and J by 0 bases, with 5 bases between them. The CDR3 is 12 amino acids. The chain's CDR3 is CSVYATNEKLFF. The CDR3 DNA sequence: TGCAGCGTCTATGCAACTAATGAAAAACTGTTTTTT. The full variable domain, rest sourced from reference TRBV29-1 and TRBJ1-4, is SAVISQKPSRDICQRGTSLTIQCQVDSQVTMMFWYRQQPGQSLTLIATANQGSEATYESGFVIDKFPISRPNLTFSTLTVSNMSPEDSSIYLCSVYATNEKLFFGSGTQLSVL.

This chain joins TRBV14 and TRBJ2-7; the D call may be TRBD1 or TRBD2 (5 bases each). Per the germline V gene, CDR1 is SGHDN and CDR2 is FVKESK. With 3 bases removed from V and 6 bases from J, the gap between germline ends came to 12 bases. The CDR3 consists of 13 residues. This chain's CDR3 is CASSHVRGAEQYF. The CDR3 DNA reads as TGTGCCAGCAGCCATGTAAGAGGGGCCGAGCAGTACTTC.

The chain recombines TRBV5-1 with TRBJ2-3, with TRBD1 matching over 9 bases. The CDR3 spans 15 residues. Per the germline V gene, CDR1 is SGHRS and CDR2 is YFSETQ. The trim removed 5 bases at V and 8 bases at J, leaving 12 bases unmatched. In DNA form, the CDR3 reads TGCGCCAGCAGTCTGTCCGGGACAGGGTACGGTACGCAGTATTTT. It encodes CASSLSGTGYGTQYF.

V usage is TRBV30 and J usage is TRBJ1-1, with 7 bases identical to TRBD1. CDR1 and CDR2 from the germline V gene are GTSNPN and SVGIG (reference sequence). The V and J ends lost 2 bases and 3 bases, in that order; junction bases with no gene match: 9. The CDR3 has 15 residues. The CDR3 nucleotides are TGTGCCTGGAGTACTCCGACAGGGAGGTACACTGAAGCTTTCTTT. Translation: CAWSTPTGRYTEAFF.

The genes are TRBV4-3 and TRBJ2-1; D remains unclear. V lost 1 base and J 6 bases, leaving 13 bases between the germline ends. This CDR3 has 15 amino acids. In germline, CDR1 is LGHNA, CDR2 YSLEER. For the CDR3, the DNA is TGCGCCAGCAGCCAAGCGAGGACCTTTGTCAATGAGCAGTTCTTC. Translation gives CASSQARTFVNEQFF.

The chain recombines TRBV19 with TRBJ2-2, with a tentative D call TRBD1 (6 bases). The germline CDR1 and CDR2 sequences are LNHDA and SQIVND (reference sequence). The CDR3 runs to 12 residues. V was trimmed by 7 bases and J by 5 bases, leaving 8 bases between them. CDR3 nucleotides: TGTGCCAGTAATACAGGGACCGGGGAGCTGTTTTTT. It encodes CASNTGTGELFF.

The chain is built from TRBV6-1 and TRBJ2-5; possibly TRBD1 for D (6 bases). There are 11 residues in the CDR3. The germline V and J ends were trimmed by 3 bases and 11 bases, with 10 bases remaining between them. Germline values: CDR1 MNHNS, CDR2 SASEGT. CDR3 sequence: CASSEQGRQYF. The CDR3 nucleotides are TGTGCCAGCAGTGAGCAGGGGCGGCAGTACTTC.